The 17 T cell receptor beta chains below all came from one sample that was sequenced in a study of cytomegalovirus exposure and HLA in healthy donors (dated by TCRdb to the late 2010s). Library preparation was by the immunoSEQ multiplex PCR assay. TCRdb mirrors the immuneACCESS table, restricted to in-frame sequences. Some clones are absent from its copies; in checked studies, under half trace to an unresolved V gene, and the reason for the others is unknown. Within this sample are 92,000 or so clones, with 96% of them counted one time only. The top ten clones comprise about 0.8% of the sample. The sample taken for sequencing was PBMCs. The source of these receptors is a man between 18 and 35 years old in good health and CMV-seronegative.

The V call is TRBV30, the J call TRBJ2-4, with D possibly being TRBD1 (5 bases). Deletions cut 7 bases from V and 1 base from J, with 14 bases between. From germline, CDR1 is GTSNPN and CDR2 SVGIG (reference sequence). The CDR3 length is 14 residues. The chain's CDR3 is CASAQGAAKNIQYF. In nucleotides, the CDR3 is TGTGCCTCAGCGCAGGGTGCGGCCAAAAACATTCAGTACTTC.

The chain employs TRBV29-1 and TRBJ1-4; D may be TRBD1 (5 bases). The CDR3 loop spans 13 amino acids. V shed 3 bases and J shed 7 bases, with 12 bases lying between them. CDR1 and CDR2 (germline): SQVTM, ANQGSEA. The CDR3: CSVEYPTAEKLFF. CDR3 DNA sequence: TGCAGCGTTGAGTATCCGACAGCTGAAAAACTGTTTTTT.

The rearrangement links TRBV20-1 to TRBJ1-2, with no clear D. The germline V and J ends were trimmed by 5 bases and 3 bases, with 7 bases remaining between them. The germline V gene encodes CDR1 DFQATT and CDR2 SNEGSKA (reference sequence). CDR3 length equals 11 residues. The CDR3 sequence: CSAGTDYGYTF. Here the CDR3 DNA reads TGCAGTGCTGGAACAGACTATGGCTACACCTTC.

The V gene is TRBV5-5, the J gene TRBJ2-7, with D uncertain. The V and J ends lost 0 bases and 5 bases respectively, with 6 bases between them. The CDR3 runs to 12 residues. The germline V gene has CDR1 SGHKS and CDR2 YYEKEE (reference sequence). The CDR3 sequence is CASSLARDEQYF. CDR3 bases: TGTGCCAGCAGCTTGGCTCGTGACGAGCAGTACTTC.

The V and J genes are TRBV6-6 and TRBJ2-1; 9 nucleotides agree with TRBD1. J was trimmed by 6 bases and V by 5 bases; bases with no gene match: 8. This CDR3 is 15 amino acids long. Germline V CDR1 and CDR2: MNHNY, SVGAGI (reference sequence). The CDR3 reads CASSLGTGSINEQFF. In DNA form, the CDR3 reads TGTGCCAGCAGTCTCGGGACAGGGTCGATCAATGAGCAGTTCTTC.

The chain uses TRBV10-1 and TRBJ2-7; D possibly corresponds to TRBD2 (6 bases). The germline CDR1 and CDR2 sequences are WNHNN and SYGVQD (reference sequence). This CDR3 is built from 11 residues. Trimming shortened V by 5 bases and J by 7 bases, and 9 bases separated the two germline ends. The CDR3 region is CASSSGREQYF. The CDR3 nucleotides read TGCGCCAGCAGTAGCGGGCGAGAGCAGTACTTC.

The rearrangement joins TRBV18 to TRBJ2-1; 7 nucleotides align to TRBD2. Germline assignment: CDR1 KGHSH and CDR2 LQKENI. The CDR3 length is 16 residues. After removal of 6 bases from V and 4 bases from J, the junction contained 12 bases not matched to a gene. The CDR3 DNA reads TGTGCCAGCTCCTCACGGGGGACTAAGGATTACAATGAGCAGTTCTTC. It encodes CASSSRGTKDYNEQFF.

The rearrangement links TRBV5-1 to TRBJ1-4, with 9 bases identical to TRBD1. Germline V gene sequence: CDR1 SGHRS, CDR2 YFSETQ. V shed 1 base and J 7 bases; nucleotides not matched to a gene: 5. The CDR3 runs to 15 residues. CDR3 nucleotides: TGCGCCAGCAGCTTGTTAGGACAGGGGATTGAAAAACTGTTTTTT. This translates into CASSLLGQGIEKLFF.

J is TRBJ2-7 and V is TRBV7-9, with 7 nucleotides matching TRBD2. The CDR3 contains 14 residues. The V segment lost 7 bases and the J segment 2 bases; nucleotides outside the gene matches: 8. From germline, CDR1 is SEHNR and CDR2 FQNEAQ (reference sequence). CDR3 DNA sequence: TGTGCCAGCAACTCGGCGGGGGATCCCTACGAGCAGTACTTC. This encodes CASNSAGDPYEQYF.

The chain has TRBV7-6 and TRBJ2-1; the match to TRBD2 covers 10 bases. CDR3 length: 15 amino acids. The germline V gene encodes CDR1 SGHVS and CDR2 FNYEAQ. The trim removed 2 bases at V and 3 bases at J, leaving 1 base unmatched. CDR3 sequence reads: CASSLTSGDYNEQFF. CDR3 sequence (DNA): TGTGCCAGCAGCTTAACTAGCGGGGACTACAATGAGCAGTTCTTC. Full variable domain (rest looked up from reference TRBV7-6 and TRBJ2-1): GAGVSQSPRYKVTKRGQDVALRCDPISGHVSLYWYRQALGQGPEFLTYFNYEAQQDKSGLPNDRFSAERPEGSISTLTIQRTEQRDSAMYRCASSLTSGDYNEQFFGPGTRLTVL.

The chain employs TRBV10-3 and TRBJ2-1; weak D call: TRBD1 (6 bases). Germline V gene sequence: CDR1 ENHRY, CDR2 SYGVKD. CDR3 length: 14 amino acids. Trimming removed 8 bases from V and 6 bases from J, with 17 bases in between. CDR3 in amino acids: CAIGQPGAINEQFF. CDR3 sequence (DNA): TGTGCCATCGGACAGCCCGGGGCCATCAATGAGCAGTTCTTC.

The chain is built from TRBV6-4 and TRBJ2-1; 8 bases map to TRBD2. Trimming took 8 bases from V and 6 from J; bases not matched to a gene: 9. Germline lookup yields CDR1 MRHNA and CDR2 SNTAGT. This CDR3 is built from 14 residues. This chain's CDR3 is CASGAGGLINEQFF. The CDR3 region has the DNA TGTGCCAGCGGGGCGGGAGGTCTGATCAATGAGCAGTTCTTC.

The CDR3 reads CASSDNSYEQYF. The CDR3 DNA reads as TGTGCCAGCTCGGACAACTCCTACGAGCAGTACTTC. The chain combines TRBV18 with TRBJ2-7; D is perhaps TRBD1 (5 bases). V was pared by 6 bases and J by 0 bases, with 6 bases between. This CDR3 is 12 amino acids long. Germline V CDR1 and CDR2: KGHSH, LQKENI.

V and J are TRBV9 and TRBJ2-3, with a weak D call TRBD1 (5 bases). The CDR3 extends over 14 amino acids. The germline CDR1 and CDR2 sequences are SGDLS and YYNGEE. Trimming removed 2 bases at V and 2 bases at J, with 9 bases between. The CDR3 loop is CASSVARATDTQYF. The CDR3 DNA reads TGTGCCAGCAGCGTCGCCAGGGCCACAGATACGCAGTATTTT. The complete variable domain, with remaining parts taken from reference TRBV9 and TRBJ2-3, reads DSGVTQTPKHLITATGQRVTLRCSPRSGDLSVYWYQQSLDQGLQFLIQYYNGEERAKGNILERFSAQQFPDLHSELNLSSLELGDSALYFCASSVARATDTQYFGPGTRLTVL.

The V call is TRBV11-2, the J call TRBJ2-5; the D gene is possibly TRBD2 (6 bases). CDR3 length equals 14 residues. V shed 5 bases and J shed 1 base, with 11 bases lying between them. The V gene's germline CDR1 is SGHAT and CDR2 FQNNGV. CDR3 bases: TGTGCCAGCAGCATCCGGGGGTTCCAAGAGACCCAGTACTTC. Its protein is CASSIRGFQETQYF.

This clone has only one observation. The chain carries TRBV29-1 and TRBJ1-1; TRBD1 is a possible D gene (5 bases). The germline V gene has CDR1 SQVTM and CDR2 ANQGSEA. CDR3 length: 16 amino acids. V was trimmed by 0 bases and J by 4 bases, leaving 18 bases between them. The CDR3 DNA follows: TGCAGCGTTGAAGATATACCACAGGTTTCTAGCACTGAAGCTTTCTTT. The encoded protein is CSVEDIPQVSSTEAFF.

The chain recombines TRBV7-9 with TRBJ2-5; 14 bases fit TRBD2. The J segment lost 5 bases and the V segment lost 6 bases, leaving 11 bases of the junction unmatched. Looked up from germline, CDR1 is SEHNR and CDR2 is FQNEAQ (reference sequence). The CDR3 runs to 17 residues. In DNA form, the CDR3 reads TGTGCCAGCAGGCAGGCGGGACTAGCGGGAGTTGGGGAGACCCAGTACTTC. This gives the protein CASRQAGLAGVGETQYF.